Each of the 23 T cell receptor beta chains below was sequenced from the same sample in a study of blood T cell repertoires in COVID-19. The protocol was immunoSEQ multiplex PCR, while the TCRdb copy is restricted to in-frame clones and leaves out a portion. Altogether under 250,000 clones are present, 84% being singletons, with the ten largest covering 4%. The source material was peripheral blood. The receptors stem from a man in his forties or fifties with acute or convalescent COVID-19.

This chain's CDR3 is CASSQDRRGTQYF. The CDR3, as DNA: TGTGCCAGCAGCCAAGATCGACGGGGTACGCAGTATTTT. This chain joins TRBV3-1 (or the pseudogene TRBV3-2) and TRBJ2-3, with a possible D match to TRBD2 (5 bases). V dropped 0 bases and J dropped 8 bases, with 9 bases sitting between them. The CDR3 has 13 amino acids. Germline CDR1 is LGHDT and CDR2 is YNNKEL (reference sequence).

V and J are TRBV3-1 (or the pseudogene TRBV3-2) and TRBJ1-2, with no clear D. The V gene's germline CDR1 is LGHDT and CDR2 YNNKEL (reference sequence). Trimming left V 4 bases short and J 0 bases short, with 9 bases between. This CDR3 has 14 residues. The CDR3 here is CASSRQTANYGYTF. In DNA form, the CDR3 reads TGTGCCAGCAGCCGACAAACAGCTAACTATGGCTACACCTTC.

V gene TRBV7-9 combines with J gene TRBJ1-4; D remains unclear. The V end was cut by 0 bases, the J end by 17 bases, with 10 bases between. The germline CDR1 and CDR2 sequences are SEHNR and FQNEAQ (reference sequence). The CDR3 sequence is 11 residues long. This chain's CDR3 is CASSLALTLFF. The CDR3 coding sequence is TGTGCCAGCAGCTTAGCTTTGACTCTTTTTTTT.

This chain links TRBV2 with TRBJ2-7; 7 positions match TRBD1. Germline V CDR1 and CDR2: SNHLY, FYNNEI. With 6 bases clipped from V and 6 bases from J, the junction kept 5 bases outside the gene matches. This CDR3 spans 12 amino acids. This CDR3 reads CASSRQGPEQYF. CDR3 DNA: TGTGCCAGCAGCAGACAGGGACCCGAGCAGTACTTC.

The chain couples TRBV6-5 to TRBJ2-3, with TRBD2 identical over 11 bases. With V trimmed by 8 bases and J by 3 bases, 7 bases remained unmatched. This CDR3 has 15 amino acids. Germline V gene sequence: CDR1 MNHEY, CDR2 SVGAGI. The CDR3 reads CASCRTSGLTDTQYF. The CDR3 coding sequence is TGTGCCAGCTGTCGGACTAGCGGGTTGACAGATACGCAGTATTTT.

The CDR3: CASSSGQGHGYTF. CDR3 DNA sequence: TGTGCCAGCAGCAGTGGACAGGGGCATGGCTACACCTTC. J is TRBJ1-2 and V is TRBV7-3; 9 positions match TRBD1. This CDR3 contains 13 residues. Looked up from germline, CDR1 is SGHTA and CDR2 is FQGTGA. The V and J ends lost 5 bases and 6 bases, in that order; junction bases with no gene match: 4. The full variable domain, its missing parts supplied by reference TRBV7-3 and TRBJ1-2, is GAGVSQTPSNKVTEKGKYVELRCDPISGHTALYWYRQSLGQGPEFLIYFQGTGAADDSGLPNDRFFAVRPEGSVSTLKIQRTERGDSAVYLCASSSGQGHGYTFGSGTRLTVV.

The table lists this clone with a few counts. The chain has TRBV11-2 and TRBJ2-7; 12 bases fit TRBD1. CDR3 length: 15 amino acids. J gave up 6 bases and V 5 bases, and 8 bases lay outside the gene matches. Per the germline V gene, CDR1 is SGHAT and CDR2 is FQNNGV. CDR3 bases: TGTGCCAGCAGCGCTGGGGACAGGGGGCGCGGCGAGCAGTACTTC. Its translation: CASSAGDRGRGEQYF.

This clone appeared a single time. The chain couples TRBV3-1 (or the pseudogene TRBV3-2) to TRBJ2-7; TRBD1 is a possible D gene (6 bases). The CDR3 runs 16 residues. Trimming left V 0 bases short and J 3 bases short, with 15 bases between. Per the germline V gene, CDR1 is LGHDT and CDR2 is YNNKEL (reference sequence). The CDR3 loop reads CASSQDHRDLFYEQYF. CDR3 in DNA: TGTGCCAGCAGCCAAGACCACAGGGACCTTTTCTACGAGCAGTACTTC.

V gene TRBV10-3 combines with J gene TRBJ2-3, with 9 bases matching TRBD2. CDR3 length: 14 amino acids. Germline CDR1 reads ENHRY; CDR2 reads SYGVKD. Trimming cost V 6 bases and J 5 bases; bases outside gene matches: 6. This CDR3 reads CAIRPGLARDTQYF. The CDR3 region has the DNA TGTGCCATCAGACCGGGACTAGCTAGAGATACGCAGTATTTT.

This clone was seen only a few times. In DNA form, the CDR3 reads TGTGCCAGATCCGACAGGGGTAACACTGAAGCTTTCTTT. Its protein product is CARSDRGNTEAFF. V and J are TRBV21-1 and TRBJ1-1; the table's D call of TRBD1 was not tested on the DNA. TRBV21-1 is termed a pseudogene. CDR3 size: 13 residues.

Only one count was recorded for this clone. The chain uses TRBV6-5 and TRBJ2-3; the D gene is possibly TRBD2 (6 bases). The CDR3 has 16 residues. Germline V gives CDR1 MNHEY, CDR2 SVGAGI. The germline V and J ends were trimmed by 0 bases and 3 bases, with 13 bases remaining between them. CDR3 DNA sequence: TGTGCCAGCAGTTACTCGGGGGGAGTAACGACAGATACGCAGTATTTT. Translation gives CASSYSGGVTTDTQYF.

In regard to this clone: Distinct nucleotide sequences in the sample also encode this CDR3. This chain joins TRBV15 and TRBJ2-2; TRBD2 might be the D (5 bases). Looked up from germline, CDR1 is LNHNV and CDR2 is YYDKDF (reference sequence). The V gene lost 8 bases and the J gene lost 5 bases, with 6 bases spanning the gap. The CDR3 spans 11 residues. The CDR3, as DNA: TGTGCCACCTCGGGGACCGGGGAGCTGTTTTTT. As protein: CATSGTGELFF.

The rearrangement links TRBV5-1 to TRBJ2-5; 12 nucleotides agree with TRBD1. Germline CDR1 and CDR2: SGHRS and YFSETQ. The V gene end was trimmed by 4 bases and the J gene end by 5 bases; junction bases not matched to a gene: 9. The CDR3 extends over 16 amino acids. CDR3 residues: CASSPGTGGAAETQYF. The CDR3 DNA reads TGCGCCAGCAGCCCCGGGACAGGGGGCGCGGCGGAGACCCAGTACTTC.

The CDR3 coding sequence is TGTGCCAGCAGCGTAGTCCCCCGTGCTGAAGCTTTCTTT. This sequence encodes CASSVVPRAEAFF. The rearrangement joins TRBV9 to TRBJ1-1; no definite D call. The germline V gene encodes CDR1 SGDLS and CDR2 YYNGEE. The length of the CDR3 is 13 residues. With 0 bases removed from V and 6 bases from J, the gap between germline ends came to 9 bases.

This chain uses TRBV4-1 with TRBJ2-3, with 9 bases matching TRBD2. Germline-derived CDR1 and CDR2 are MGHRA and YSYEKL. Unmatched junction bases numbered 17, after V lost 1 base and J lost 3 bases. This CDR3 spans 20 amino acids. The chain's CDR3 is CASSQVKLAGTPKGTDTQYF. In nucleotides, the CDR3 is TGCGCCAGCAGCCAAGTTAAGCTAGCGGGGACTCCAAAGGGAACAGATACGCAGTATTTT.

The rearrangement uses TRBV10-3 and TRBJ1-2, with D uncertain. The CDR3 has 14 residues. Trimming stripped 0 bases from V and 7 bases from J, with 12 bases between. Germline assignment: CDR1 ENHRY and CDR2 SYGVKD. The CDR3 sequence: CAISESSGNAGYTF. The CDR3, as DNA: TGTGCCATCAGTGAGTCGAGCGGGAATGCTGGCTACACCTTC.

The rearrangement uses TRBV14 and TRBJ2-7, with 13 bases identical to TRBD2. The CDR3 is 15 amino acids. Germline assignment: CDR1 SGHDN and CDR2 FVKESK. Losses at the gene ends were 5 bases for V and 5 bases for J; bases not matched to a gene: 6. The CDR3, as DNA: TGTGCCAGCAGCAGAAATGGACTAGCGGGAGACGAGCAGTACTTC. It yields the protein CASSRNGLAGDEQYF.

This clone was counted at least ten times. The chain joins TRBV12-5 to TRBJ2-2; perhaps TRBD1 as D (6 bases). Deletions cut 6 bases from V and 8 bases from J, with 10 bases between. The CDR3 consists of 12 residues. Germline loops: CDR1 LGHNT, CDR2 FRNRAP. Here the CDR3 reads CASGDRKGELFF. In DNA form, the CDR3 reads TGTGCTAGTGGAGACAGGAAGGGGGAGCTGTTTTTT.

The chain combines TRBV28 with TRBJ2-7, with 9 bases identical to TRBD1. The germline V gene has CDR1 MDHEN and CDR2 SYDVKM. The CDR3 covers 16 residues. V lost 4 bases to trimming and J lost 4 bases; unmatched junction nucleotides: 11. CDR3 in DNA: TGTGCCAGCAGTTCGCCGGCCGGGACAGGGAAGTACGAGCAGTACTTC. Its protein product is CASSSPAGTGKYEQYF.

The chain recombines TRBV27 with TRBJ2-3; D might be TRBD2 (6 bases). The V gene's germline CDR1 is MNHEY and CDR2 SMNVEV (reference sequence). Between the trimmed V and J ends, which lost 3 bases and 3 bases, there was a span of 13 bases. The CDR3 spans 15 residues. The CDR3 region is CASSFGLLSTDTQYF. DNA of the CDR3: TGTGCCAGCAGTTTCGGACTACTATCAACAGATACGCAGTATTTT.

This rearrangement joins TRBV6-1 to TRBJ1-2, with 7 bases identical to TRBD1. With 3 bases clipped from V and 3 bases from J, the junction kept 7 bases outside the gene matches. The CDR3 spans 15 residues. The germline CDR1 and CDR2 sequences are MNHNS and SASEGT. CDR3 region: CASSDYRGFDYGYTF. In DNA, the CDR3 is TGTGCCAGCAGTGATTACAGGGGTTTTGACTATGGCTACACCTTC.

This clone was counted a few times. This chain uses TRBV15 with TRBJ1-5; tentative D call: TRBD1 (6 bases). The V and J ends lost 5 bases and 2 bases respectively, with 16 bases between them. This CDR3 has 16 residues. Germline CDR1 LNHNV, CDR2 YYDKDF (reference sequence). Written as DNA, the CDR3 is TGTGCCACCAGCCCTGCAGGGGCAAGGGGCAATCAGCCCCAGCATTTT. As protein: CATSPAGARGNQPQHF.

The chain uses TRBV7-2 and TRBJ1-1; D is perhaps TRBD1 (6 bases). V gave up 5 bases and J gave up 2 bases, with 15 bases separating them. The V gene's germline CDR1 is SGHTA and CDR2 FQGNSA. The CDR3 runs 15 residues. The CDR3 sequence is CASSLTGHRNTEAFF. CDR3 bases: TGTGCCAGCAGCCTAACGGGACACCGTAACACTGAAGCTTTCTTT.